This T cell receptor beta chain was found in a study of early T cells in non-severe SARS-CoV-2 infection. Study-level information: Unsorted whole-blood RNA was sequenced in bulk, leaving chains unpaired. Regarding the study as a whole: VDJdb matching skewed toward anti-spike CD8 responses, missing private and CD4 specificities.

V lost 6 bases to trimming and J lost 9 bases; unmatched junction nucleotides: 11. The CDR3 consists of 14 residues. A note on this clonotype: Its antigen is unidentified.

Each cDNA molecule carried a unique molecular identifier. TCRdb reprocessed the 5' RACE reads with MiXCR, giving one entry per CDR3 protein. The sample has about 69,000 distinct CDR3 sequences, approximately 4.6% seen once; the top ten hold roughly 3.7%. The TCR was taken from an adult who was a healthcare worker with PCR-confirmed SARS-CoV-2 infection or an uninfected control (not recorded which). The donor label of this sample is uncertain. V is TRBV12-3 or TRBV12-4 and J is TRBJ2-1; 7 nucleotides line up with TRBD2. The sequences come from whole blood, collected at baseline. The CDR3 spells CASSPGTNKFEQFF. Written as DNA, the CDR3 is TGTGCCAGCAGCCCCGGGACTAATAAGTTTGAGCAGTTCTTC.